This T cell receptor beta chain is drawn from a study of T-cell reconstitution after alpha-beta-depleted transplantation in children. Broader study findings: T-cell numbers and diversity one year post-transplant derived largely from freshly generated T cells. Some patients owed their high day-60 TCRbeta diversity to surviving recipient T cells and thymic progenitors.

Germline V CDR1 and CDR2: SGHRS, YFSETQ. The CDR3 sequence is 15 residues long. With 1 base removed from V and 6 bases from J, the gap between germline ends came to 16 bases. Note on this clonotype: Its matching antigen is unknown.

For TCRbeta, the library was prepared with unique molecular identifiers. TCRdb re-called the PCR reads through MiXCR, storing one row per CDR3 protein. The repertoire holds 70,000 to 95,000 distinct CDR3 sequences, with over 15% as singletons. This chain uses TRBV5-1 with TRBJ1-1; D is unresolved. The source was PBMCs, mostly from graft donor cells, collected 360 days after TCRalphabeta/CD19-depleted stem cell transplant. The TCR sequence derives from a male patient aged 2-10 years who had a stem cell transplant for acute lymphoblastic leukemia, so the T cells may come from the graft donor. The CDR3 loop reads CASSLSRVRSPEAFF. The CDR3 nucleotides are TGCGCCAGCAGCTTGTCTAGGGTTAGAAGTCCTGAAGCTTTCTTT.